One sample yielded the 32 T cell receptor beta chains listed below, sequenced in a study of T cell changes during pregnancy in multiple sclerosis. Using immunoSEQ multiplex PCR, the repertoire was profiled, and TCRdb retains in-frame clones only, with some absent. Of under 35,000 clones listed, approximately 81% are singletons. Sequencing used CD8+ T cells from peripheral blood mononuclear cells, obtained after pregnancy. All receptors derive from a female donor with multiple sclerosis, enrolled in a pregnancy study.

The chain employs TRBV6-5 and TRBJ1-1, with D perhaps matching TRBD1 (6 bases). Per the germline V gene, CDR1 is MNHEY and CDR2 is SVGAGI. This CDR3 is built from 16 residues. V lost 2 bases and J 0 bases, leaving 13 bases between the germline ends. Here the CDR3 DNA reads TGTGCCAGCAGTTACCCCGGGACAACCATGAACACTGAAGCTTTCTTT. Translation: CASSYPGTTMNTEAFF.

The V call is TRBV19, the J call TRBJ1-2, with D perhaps matching TRBD1 (5 bases). Trimming took off 7 bases at V and 5 bases at J, with 17 bases between the two ends. Per germline, CDR1 LNHDA and CDR2 SQIVND (reference sequence). The CDR3 contains 14 residues. For the CDR3, the DNA is TGTGCCAGTACCACGGACGGGGGTTGGTATGGCTACACCTTC. Translated, it gives CASTTDGGWYGYTF.

This clone appeared many times. The chain combines TRBV6-1 with TRBJ2-1, with 8 positions matching TRBD1. Germline V lookup: CDR1 MNHNS, CDR2 SASEGT. Germline trimming cut 4 bases from V and 9 bases from J; bases unmatched to any gene: 11. This CDR3 is built from 15 residues. Here the CDR3 reads CASSGSASGTGEQFF. CDR3 bases: TGTGCCAGCAGTGGTTCGGCTAGTGGGACAGGTGAGCAGTTCTTC.

This sequence joins TRBV5-1 and TRBJ1-1; D not certain. Trimming took 7 bases from V and 3 from J, leaving 10 bases between them. Germline V lookup: CDR1 SGHRS, CDR2 YFSETQ. The CDR3 covers 12 residues. The CDR3 DNA reads TGCGCCAGCGGGAGAAAACACACTGAAGCTTTCTTT. Amino acid sequence: CASGRKHTEAFF.

This clone was observed a single time. The chain uses TRBV5-6 and TRBJ2-2, with 8 bases matching TRBD2. The V segment lost 0 bases and the J segment 3 bases; nucleotides outside the gene matches: 4. Germline V gene lookup returns CDR1 SGHDT and CDR2 YYEEEE. The CDR3 runs 16 residues. CDR3: CASSLGVAGYTGELFF. The DNA for the CDR3 is TGTGCCAGCAGCTTGGGGGTAGCGGGATACACCGGGGAGCTGTTTTTT.

The J gene is TRBJ2-3, the V gene TRBV27; 9 bases fit TRBD2. Germline CDR1 and CDR2: MNHEY and SMNVEV (reference sequence). V was clipped by 6 bases and J by 4 bases; unmatched bases: 8. The CDR3 is 15 residues long. In DNA form, the CDR3 reads TGTGCCAGCAGACGAGCGGGGGGCCCCCCAGATACGCAGTATTTT. This sequence encodes CASRRAGGPPDTQYF.

The genes are TRBV7-9 and TRBJ2-3; a weak D match, TRBD1 (6 bases). CDR3 size: 15 residues. From germline, CDR1 is SEHNR and CDR2 FQNEAQ (reference sequence). V was pared by 5 bases and J by 6 bases, with 18 bases between. CDR3 in DNA: TGTGCCAGCAGCCCCTGGGTGGGGGCCGCGGATACGCAGTATTTT. This encodes CASSPWVGAADTQYF.

In regard to this clone: The junction differs from germline at one of its ends, possibly a read error. V and J are TRBV4-1 and TRBJ2-3; possibly TRBD1 for D (5 bases). The germline gives CDR1 MGHRA, CDR2 YSYEKL. The CDR3 length is 14 residues. CDR3 sequence reads: CASSQLDSRDTQYF. The CDR3 nucleotides read TGCGCCAGCAGCCAGCTCGACAGCAGAGATACGCAGTATTTT.

The V gene is TRBV2, the J gene TRBJ1-1, with D uncertain. The V end was cut by 4 bases, the J end by 10 bases, with 7 bases between. There are 10 residues in the CDR3. From germline, CDR1 is SNHLY and CDR2 FYNNEI. CDR3 nucleotides: TGTGCCAGCAGTGTTCACGGAGCTTTCTTT. Its translation: CASSVHGAFF. Drawing the rest from reference TRBV2 and TRBJ1-1, the complete variable domain is EPEVTQTPSHQVTQMGQEVILRCVPISNHLYFYWYRQILGQKVEFLVSFYNNEISEKSEIFDDQFSVERPDGSNFTLKIRSTKLEDSAMYFCASSVHGAFFGQGTRLTVV.

The V call is TRBV5-1, the J call TRBJ1-1; D remains unclear. V dropped 1 base and J dropped 6 bases, with 10 bases sitting between them. This CDR3 comprises 13 residues. CDR1 and CDR2 (germline): SGHRS, YFSETQ. The CDR3 DNA reads as TGCGCCAGCAGCTTGTGGTCAGGTTCTGAAGCTTTCTTT. Translated, it gives CASSLWSGSEAFF.

The V call is TRBV6-1, the J call TRBJ1-1, with TRBD1 matching over 7 bases. V was pared by 3 bases and J by 8 bases, with 18 bases of the junction left unmatched. Germline CDR1 MNHNS, CDR2 SASEGT. CDR3 length: 17 residues. The DNA of the CDR3 is TGTGCCAGCAGTGAGTTGCAGGGGGGAATCAGTGGTCAAGAAGCTTTCTTT. Amino acids: CASSELQGGISGQEAFF.

The table lists this clone with a count of one. The chain uses TRBV19 and TRBJ1-4; 8 nucleotides agree with TRBD1. Trimming removed 2 bases from V and 15 bases from J; junction bases left unmatched: 11. The CDR3 is made up of 14 amino acids. Germline V lookup: CDR1 LNHDA, CDR2 SQIVND (reference sequence). CDR3 in amino acids: CASSIRDRGEPLFF. In nucleotides, the CDR3 is TGTGCCAGTAGTATACGAGACAGGGGAGAGCCTTTGTTTTTT.

The chain uses TRBV29-1 and TRBJ2-1; D unresolved. Germline loops: CDR1 SQVTM, CDR2 ANQGSEA. V was pared by 0 bases and J by 8 bases, with 11 bases between. This CDR3 contains 13 residues. The CDR3 DNA sequence: TGCAGCGTTGAAGATCTTCCGGTGGATGAGCAGTTCTTC. It codes for CSVEDLPVDEQFF.

V gene TRBV6-1 combines with J gene TRBJ2-3, with TRBD2 matching 12 bases. Unmatched junction bases numbered 7, after V lost 8 bases and J lost 4 bases. The CDR3 contains 15 residues. Germline V gene sequence: CDR1 MNHNS, CDR2 SASEGT. CDR3 loop: CASSGLAGTADTQYF. In DNA, the CDR3 is TGTGCCAGCTCCGGACTAGCGGGGACGGCAGATACGCAGTATTTT.

The chain combines TRBV5-1 with TRBJ2-7; the match to TRBD1 covers 9 bases. Germline CDR1 SGHRS, CDR2 YFSETQ. The V segment lost 2 bases and the J segment 2 bases; nucleotides outside the gene matches: 8. This CDR3 spans 16 amino acids. CDR3 loop: CASSLRTGATTYEQYF. The CDR3 nucleotides read TGCGCCAGCAGCTTACGGACAGGGGCCACCACCTACGAGCAGTACTTC.

The chain uses TRBV7-3 and TRBJ1-2, with 8 bases identical to TRBD1. The CDR3 sequence is 16 residues long. J lost 4 bases, V lost 5 bases, and 12 bases had no gene match. The V gene's germline CDR1 is SGHTA and CDR2 FQGTGA. CDR3 amino acids: CASSPTIQGGPYGYTF. CDR3 nucleotides: TGTGCCAGCAGCCCAACAATACAGGGGGGCCCCTATGGCTACACCTTC. Full variable domain (missing parts from reference TRBV7-3 and TRBJ1-2): GAGVSQTPSNKVTEKGKYVELRCDPISGHTALYWYRQSLGQGPEFLIYFQGTGAADDSGLPNDRFFAVRPEGSVSTLKIQRTERGDSAVYLCASSPTIQGGPYGYTFGSGTRLTVV.

V gene TRBV30 combines with J gene TRBJ2-7; maybe TRBD2 (5 bases). Looked up from germline, CDR1 is GTSNPN and CDR2 is SVGIG (reference sequence). The CDR3 covers 14 residues. V lost 6 bases to trimming and J lost 2 bases, with 17 bases between them. The CDR3 region has the DNA TGTGCCTGCAACCTCCGGGGTTTTGCCTACGAGCAGTACTTC. This gives the protein CACNLRGFAYEQYF.

The V and J genes are TRBV2 and TRBJ1-2; maybe TRBD1 (5 bases). In germline, CDR1 is SNHLY, CDR2 FYNNEI. Trimming stripped 4 bases from V and 3 bases from J, with 15 bases between. This CDR3 has 15 residues. CDR3 sequence: CASSGGAAAYYGYTF. The CDR3 nucleotides are TGTGCCAGCAGTGGTGGGGCAGCCGCTTACTATGGCTACACCTTC.

V is TRBV9 and J is TRBJ2-6; D perhaps matches TRBD1 (6 bases). V lost 2 bases, J lost 2 bases, and 14 bases lay in between. The CDR3 runs to 17 residues. Per germline, CDR1 SGDLS and CDR2 YYNGEE. CDR3 in DNA: TGTGCCAGCAGCGTGGGGGCCAGGGAAGCTGGGGCCAACGTCCTGACTTTC. It translates to CASSVGAREAGANVLTF.

V is TRBV2 and J is TRBJ1-2; TRBD1 might be the D (6 bases). V shed 4 bases and J shed 6 bases, with 15 bases lying between them. CDR1 SNHLY and CDR2 FYNNEI come from the germline V gene. The CDR3 runs 14 residues. CDR3 loop: CASSGDGQPNGYTF. CDR3 DNA: TGTGCCAGCAGTGGGGACGGACAGCCAAATGGCTACACCTTC.

The rearrangement joins TRBV2 to TRBJ2-7; 9 bases are a match to TRBD1. CDR3 size: 16 residues. In germline, CDR1 is SNHLY, CDR2 FYNNEI. V lost 9 bases to trimming and J lost 6 bases; unmatched junction nucleotides: 18. CDR3 nucleotide sequence: TGTGCCAGTTACCGGGACAGGGTAGGAGGACGGGGCGAGCAGTACTTC. Protein product: CASYRDRVGGRGEQYF.

This chain connects TRBV11-3 to TRBJ2-7; 7 bases map to TRBD1. V gave up 0 bases and J gave up 5 bases; unmatched junction bases: 1. This CDR3 has 13 amino acids. Germline-derived CDR1 and CDR2 are SGHNT and YENEEA. CDR3 residues: CASSLETGNEQYF. CDR3 nucleotides: TGTGCCAGCAGCTTAGAGACAGGGAACGAGCAGTACTTC.

CDR3 bases: TGTGCCAGTAGTAACAACCCTCCTTATGGCTACACCTTC. Amino acids: CASSNNPPYGYTF. The chain carries TRBV19 and TRBJ1-2; unclear D gene. Trimming left V 4 bases short and J 5 bases short, with 11 bases between. The CDR3 has 13 residues. From germline, CDR1 is LNHDA and CDR2 SQIVND (reference sequence).

This chain uses TRBV18 with TRBJ2-7; TRBD1 is a possible D gene (6 bases). Trimming pared 3 bases from V and 4 bases from J, leaving 19 bases between. Per the germline V gene, CDR1 is KGHSH and CDR2 is LQKENI. The CDR3 contains 16 residues. The DNA of the CDR3 is TGTGCCAGCTCACCCAGACCTGGGGAAGGGGGTTACGAGCAGTACTTC. Its protein is CASSPRPGEGGYEQYF.

This clone is categorized as medium-sized. The CDR3 is CASSHQILELGGPYNEQFF. In DNA form, the CDR3 reads TGCGCCAGCAGCCACCAAATCCTAGAGCTCGGAGGCCCCTACAATGAGCAGTTCTTC. The V and J genes are TRBV4-1 and TRBJ2-1, with D perhaps TRBD2 (5 bases). This CDR3 spans 19 amino acids. The germline CDR1 and CDR2 sequences are MGHRA and YSYEKL. V lost 3 bases, J lost 2 bases, and 23 bases lay in between.

The chain is built from TRBV10-1 and TRBJ2-1, with 7 bases aligning to TRBD2. The CDR3 runs 15 residues. Germline V CDR1 and CDR2: WNHNN, SYGVQD (reference sequence). V dropped 6 bases and J dropped 5; count of bases not matched to a gene: 10. CDR3 in DNA: TGCGCCAGCAGCTATCCGGAGCGGGGAGACAATGAGCAGTTCTTC. As protein: CASSYPERGDNEQFF.

The chain uses TRBV5-1 and TRBJ2-1; a weak D match, TRBD1 (7 bases). Trimming took off 8 bases at V and 9 bases at J, with 27 bases between the two ends. This CDR3 region has 16 residues. CDR1 and CDR2 from the germline V gene are SGHRS and YFSETQ. CDR3 residues: CASRGNGGGLGGEQFF. The CDR3 nucleotides are TGCGCCAGTAGGGGGAATGGAGGGGGCCTCGGGGGTGAGCAGTTCTTC.

The chain carries TRBV29-1 and TRBJ2-7; D possibly corresponds to TRBD1 (5 bases). The germline V gene encodes CDR1 SQVTM and CDR2 ANQGSEA. The CDR3 is 16 amino acids. Trimming removed 0 bases at V and 3 bases at J, with 18 bases between. The CDR3 is CSVEERGHGNYYEQYF. The CDR3 nucleotides read TGCAGCGTTGAAGAAAGGGGCCACGGTAACTACTACGAGCAGTACTTC.

The rearrangement joins TRBV5-6 to TRBJ2-1; D is perhaps TRBD2 (6 bases). The germline gives CDR1 SGHDT, CDR2 YYEEEE. The CDR3 spans 12 residues. V lost 7 bases and J 9 bases, leaving 14 bases between the germline ends. The CDR3 DNA is TGTGCCAGCTTATCCATGGGGGGTGAGCAGTTCTTC. This encodes CASLSMGGEQFF.

The V gene is TRBV28, the J gene TRBJ2-7, with TRBD2 as a possible D gene (6 bases). V lost 6 bases and J lost 5, with 14 bases in between. The CDR3 totals 13 residues. The germline CDR1 and CDR2 sequences are MDHEN and SYDVKM. CDR3 DNA sequence: TGTGCCAGCAGGTCGTCCGGGGGAAACGAGCAGTACTTC. This codes for CASRSSGGNEQYF.

This clone has more than one count but fewer than ten. As DNA, the CDR3 is TGTGCCATCAGTGGTACTAGCAGCCTCACAGATACGCAGTATTTT. Protein: CAISGTSSLTDTQYF. V gene TRBV10-3 combines with J gene TRBJ2-3; perhaps TRBD2 as D (6 bases). Trimming took 4 bases from V and 2 from J, leaving 13 bases between them. CDR3 length: 15 residues. From germline, CDR1 is ENHRY and CDR2 SYGVKD.

This chain uses TRBV28 with TRBJ2-7, with a possible D match to TRBD1 (6 bases). The germline V and J ends were trimmed by 6 bases and 2 bases, with 14 bases remaining between them. The germline V gene has CDR1 MDHEN and CDR2 SYDVKM. The CDR3 is 14 residues long. CDR3 in amino acids: CASSKQGSAYEQYF. The CDR3 DNA reads TGTGCCAGCAGCAAACAGGGAAGCGCCTACGAGCAGTACTTC.